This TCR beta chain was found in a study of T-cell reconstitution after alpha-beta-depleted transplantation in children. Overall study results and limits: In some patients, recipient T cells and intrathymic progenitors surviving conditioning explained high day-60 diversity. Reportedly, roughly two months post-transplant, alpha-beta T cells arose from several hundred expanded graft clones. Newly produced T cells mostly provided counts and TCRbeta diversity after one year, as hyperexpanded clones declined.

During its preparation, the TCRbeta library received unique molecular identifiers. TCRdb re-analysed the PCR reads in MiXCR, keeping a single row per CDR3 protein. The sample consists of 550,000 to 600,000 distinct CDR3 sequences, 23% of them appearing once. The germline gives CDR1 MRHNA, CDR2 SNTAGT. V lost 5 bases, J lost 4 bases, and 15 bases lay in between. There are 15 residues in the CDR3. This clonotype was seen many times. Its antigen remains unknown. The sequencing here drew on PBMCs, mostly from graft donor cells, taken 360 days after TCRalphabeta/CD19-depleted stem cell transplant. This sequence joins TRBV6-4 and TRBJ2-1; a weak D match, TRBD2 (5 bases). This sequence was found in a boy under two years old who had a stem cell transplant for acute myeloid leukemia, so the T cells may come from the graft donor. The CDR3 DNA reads TGTGCCAGCAGTAACGAAGACTACCTATACAATGAGCAGTTCTTC. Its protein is CASSNEDYLYNEQFF.